The entry that follows covers one T cell receptor beta chain sequence. What it binds is unknown. The source of the sample is a study of a mutant IDH1 vaccine in newly diagnosed glioma. Study context: At weeks 1, 3, 5, 7, 11, 15, 19 and 23, patients received a vaccination, eight in all. Patients received vaccination from 4-6 weeks after radiotherapy alone, or with temozolomide cycles.

The data were produced by immunoSEQ multiplex PCR, yet TCRdb's version contains in-frame clones alone and is incomplete. The table includes 50,000 to 65,000 clones, 75% to 95% detected once. Indicated time point: week 11, during vaccination. Doses comprised 300 ug of mutant IDH1 20-mer peptide each, plus topical imiquimod. The sample consisted of PBMCs, taken from a glioma patient whose treatment included an IDH1 peptide vaccine. This clonotype was sampled from a middle-aged man with glioma.

The CDR3 spells CASTLGVGSSSYEQYF. The CDR3 nucleotides read TGTGCCAGTACCCTCGGAGTCGGATCGAGCTCCTACGAGCAGTACTTC. The V and J genes are TRBV19 and TRBJ2-7; D remains ambiguous. Between the trimmed V and J ends, which lost 7 bases and 0 bases, there was a span of 19 bases. The CDR3 sequence is 16 residues long. From germline, CDR1 is LNHDA and CDR2 SQIVND (reference sequence).